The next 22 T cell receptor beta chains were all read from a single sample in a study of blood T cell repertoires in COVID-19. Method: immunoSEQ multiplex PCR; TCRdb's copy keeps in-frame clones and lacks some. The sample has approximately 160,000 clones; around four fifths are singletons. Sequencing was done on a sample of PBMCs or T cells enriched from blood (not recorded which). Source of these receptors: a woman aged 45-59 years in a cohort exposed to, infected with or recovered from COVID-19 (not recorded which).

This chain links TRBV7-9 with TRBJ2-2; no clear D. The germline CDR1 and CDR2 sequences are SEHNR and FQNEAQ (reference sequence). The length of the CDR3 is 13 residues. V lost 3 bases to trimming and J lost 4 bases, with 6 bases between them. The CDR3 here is CASSFRSTGELFF. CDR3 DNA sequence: TGTGCCAGCAGCTTCCGCAGCACCGGGGAGCTGTTTTTT.

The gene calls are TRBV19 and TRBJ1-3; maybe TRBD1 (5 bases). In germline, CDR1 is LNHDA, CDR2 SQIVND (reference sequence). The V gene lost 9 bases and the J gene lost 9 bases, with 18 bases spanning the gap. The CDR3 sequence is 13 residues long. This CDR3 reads CASRSGGSGTIYF. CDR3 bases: TGTGCCAGCAGATCCGGGGGAAGCGGCACCATATATTTT.

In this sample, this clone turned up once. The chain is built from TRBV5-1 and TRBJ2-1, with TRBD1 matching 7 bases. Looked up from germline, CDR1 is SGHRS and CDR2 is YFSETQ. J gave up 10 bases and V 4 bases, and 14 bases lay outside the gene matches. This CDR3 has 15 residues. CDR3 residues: CASSPGQHPAIEQFF. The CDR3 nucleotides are TGCGCCAGCAGCCCGGGACAGCACCCAGCAATCGAGCAGTTCTTC.

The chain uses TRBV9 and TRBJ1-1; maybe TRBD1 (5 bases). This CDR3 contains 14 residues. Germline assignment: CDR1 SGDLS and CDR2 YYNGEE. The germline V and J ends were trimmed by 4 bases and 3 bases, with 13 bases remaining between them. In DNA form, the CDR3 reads TGTGCCAGCAGCCTCCAAGGGGCGGACACTGAAGCTTTCTTT. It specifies CASSLQGADTEAFF.

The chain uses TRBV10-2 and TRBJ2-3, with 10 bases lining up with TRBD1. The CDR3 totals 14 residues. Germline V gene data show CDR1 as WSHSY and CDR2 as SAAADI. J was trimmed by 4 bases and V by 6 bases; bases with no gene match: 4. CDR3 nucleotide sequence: TGCGCCAGCAGCGGACAGGGGGGCGCAGATACGCAGTATTTT. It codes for CASSGQGGADTQYF.

CDR3 protein: CASSEAPRAGGKYEQYF. In nucleotides, the CDR3 is TGTGCCAGCAGTGAAGCGCCAAGGGCAGGGGGTAAATACGAGCAGTACTTC. The rearrangement links TRBV6-1 to TRBJ2-7; 7 nucleotides match TRBD1. V gave up 0 bases and J gave up 4 bases; unmatched junction bases: 12. The CDR3 contains 17 residues. CDR1 is MNHNS, CDR2 SASEGT, per germline.

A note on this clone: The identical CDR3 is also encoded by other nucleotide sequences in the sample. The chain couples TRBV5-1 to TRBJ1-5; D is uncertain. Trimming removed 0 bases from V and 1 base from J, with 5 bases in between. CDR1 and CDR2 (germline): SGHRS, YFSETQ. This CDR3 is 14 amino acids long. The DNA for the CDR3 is TGCGCCAGCAGCTTGGGGCAGAGCAATCAGCCCCAGCATTTT. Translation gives CASSLGQSNQPQHF. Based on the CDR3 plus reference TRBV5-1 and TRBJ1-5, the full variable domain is KAGVTQTPRYLIKTRGQQVTLSCSPISGHRSVSWYQQTPGQGLQFLFEYFSETQRNKGNFPGRFSGRQFSNSRSEMNVSTLELGDSALYLCASSLGQSNQPQHFGDGTRLSIL.

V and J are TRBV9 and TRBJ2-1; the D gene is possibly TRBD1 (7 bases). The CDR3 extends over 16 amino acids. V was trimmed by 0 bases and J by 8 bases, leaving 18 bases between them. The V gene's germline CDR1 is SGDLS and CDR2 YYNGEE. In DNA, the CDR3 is TGTGCCAGCAGCGTAGAGGCCCTCGGAGGGGGCGATGAGCAGTTCTTC. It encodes CASSVEALGGGDEQFF.

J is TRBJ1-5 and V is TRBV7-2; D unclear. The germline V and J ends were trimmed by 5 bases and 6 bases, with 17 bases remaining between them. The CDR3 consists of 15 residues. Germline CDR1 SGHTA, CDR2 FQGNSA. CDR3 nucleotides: TGTGCCAGCAGCGTCGACTCATCGGGAGGTCAGCCCCAGCATTTT. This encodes CASSVDSSGGQPQHF.

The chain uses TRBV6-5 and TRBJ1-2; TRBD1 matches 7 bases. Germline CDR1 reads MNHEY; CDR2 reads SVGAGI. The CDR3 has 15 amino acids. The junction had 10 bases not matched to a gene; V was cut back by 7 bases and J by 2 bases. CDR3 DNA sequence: TGTGCCAGCAATATACAGGGGCCATCGAACTATGGCTACACCTTC. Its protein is CASNIQGPSNYGYTF.

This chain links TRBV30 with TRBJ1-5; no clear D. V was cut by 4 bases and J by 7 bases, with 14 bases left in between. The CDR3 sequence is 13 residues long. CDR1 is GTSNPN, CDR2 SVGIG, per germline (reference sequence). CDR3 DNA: TGTGCCTGGACCCGGGGTTTTGGGCAGCCCCAGCATTTT. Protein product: CAWTRGFGQPQHF.

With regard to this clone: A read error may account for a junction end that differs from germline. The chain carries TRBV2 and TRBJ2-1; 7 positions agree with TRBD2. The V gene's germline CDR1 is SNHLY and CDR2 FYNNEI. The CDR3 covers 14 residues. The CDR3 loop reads CASREAGLYNEQFF. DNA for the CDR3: TGTGCCAGCAGGGAAGCGGGGCTCTACAATGAGCAGTTCTTC.

DNA of the CDR3: TGTGCCAGCAGTGGATCCTACACAGATACGCAGTATTTT. Encoded protein: CASSGSYTDTQYF. The V and J genes are TRBV6-4 and TRBJ2-3; D not resolved. V was trimmed by 4 bases and J by 2 bases, leaving 7 bases between them. The CDR3 consists of 13 residues. From germline, CDR1 is MRHNA and CDR2 SNTAGT.

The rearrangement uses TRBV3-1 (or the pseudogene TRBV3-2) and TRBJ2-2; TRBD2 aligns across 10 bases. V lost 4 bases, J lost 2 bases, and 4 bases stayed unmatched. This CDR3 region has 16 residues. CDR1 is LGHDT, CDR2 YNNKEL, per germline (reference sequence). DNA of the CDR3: TGTGCCAGCAGCCCTCGACTAGCGGGTAACACCGGGGAGCTGTTTTTT. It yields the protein CASSPRLAGNTGELFF.

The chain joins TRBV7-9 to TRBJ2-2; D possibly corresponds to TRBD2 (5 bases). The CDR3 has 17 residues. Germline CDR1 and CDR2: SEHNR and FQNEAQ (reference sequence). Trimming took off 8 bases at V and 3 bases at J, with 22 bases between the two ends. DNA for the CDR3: TGTGCCAGCCCCAAGGTCCCCAAAGCGGCGGACACCGGGGAGCTGTTTTTT. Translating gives CASPKVPKAADTGELFF.

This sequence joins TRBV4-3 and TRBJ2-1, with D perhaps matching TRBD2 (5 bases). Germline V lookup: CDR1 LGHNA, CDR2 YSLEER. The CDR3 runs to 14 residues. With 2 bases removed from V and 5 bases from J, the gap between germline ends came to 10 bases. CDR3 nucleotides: TGCGCCAGCAGCCAATCTAGCAGTAACAATGAGCAGTTCTTC. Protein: CASSQSSSNNEQFF.

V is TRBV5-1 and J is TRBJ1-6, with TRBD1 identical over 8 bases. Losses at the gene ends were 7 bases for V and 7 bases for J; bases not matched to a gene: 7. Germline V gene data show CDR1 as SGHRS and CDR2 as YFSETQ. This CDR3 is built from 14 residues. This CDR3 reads CASRPGQENSPLHF. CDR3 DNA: TGCGCCAGCCGCCCGGGACAGGAAAATTCACCCCTCCACTTT.

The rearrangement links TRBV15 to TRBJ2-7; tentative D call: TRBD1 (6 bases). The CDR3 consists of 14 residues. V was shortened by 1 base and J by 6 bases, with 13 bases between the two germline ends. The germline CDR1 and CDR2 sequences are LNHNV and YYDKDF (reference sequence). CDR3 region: CATSRGSGASEQYF. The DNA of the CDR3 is TGTGCCACCAGCAGAGGATCAGGGGCCTCCGAGCAGTACTTC.

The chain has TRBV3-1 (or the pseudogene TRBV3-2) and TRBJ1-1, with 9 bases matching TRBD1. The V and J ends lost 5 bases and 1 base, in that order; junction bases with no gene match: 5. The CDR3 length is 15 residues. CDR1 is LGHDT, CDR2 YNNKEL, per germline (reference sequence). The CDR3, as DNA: TGTGCCAGCAGCAACAGACAGGGGGGGAACACTGAAGCTTTCTTT. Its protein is CASSNRQGGNTEAFF.

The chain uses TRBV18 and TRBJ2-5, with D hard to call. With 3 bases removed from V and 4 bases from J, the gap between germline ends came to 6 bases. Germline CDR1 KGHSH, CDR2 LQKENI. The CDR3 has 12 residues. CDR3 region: CASSPIGETQYF. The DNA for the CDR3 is TGTGCCAGCTCACCCATCGGAGAGACCCAGTACTTC.

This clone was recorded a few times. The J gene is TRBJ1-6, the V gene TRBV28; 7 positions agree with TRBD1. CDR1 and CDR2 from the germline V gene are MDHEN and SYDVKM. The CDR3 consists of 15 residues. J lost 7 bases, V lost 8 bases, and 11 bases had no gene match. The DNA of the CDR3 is TGTGCCAGCCGAAAGCGACAGGGTTGGAATTCACCCCTCCACTTT. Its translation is CASRKRQGWNSPLHF.

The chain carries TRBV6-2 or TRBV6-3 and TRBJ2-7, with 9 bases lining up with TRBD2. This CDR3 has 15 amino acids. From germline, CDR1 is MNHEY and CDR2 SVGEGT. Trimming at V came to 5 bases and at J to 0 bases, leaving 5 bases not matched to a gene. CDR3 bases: TGTGCCAGCAGTAAAGGACTAGCGAGCTCCTACGAGCAGTACTTC. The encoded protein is CASSKGLASSYEQYF.